This TCR beta chain was retrieved from a study of T cell repertoires in cytomegalovirus infection. About the study: Indications came from public TCR beta signatures; they pointed to CMV infection and to a matching HLA type.

This clonotype was observed a few times. Antigen specificity is unknown. The CDR3 spans 14 residues. V lost 4 bases and J lost 2, with 10 bases in between. Germline V lookup: CDR1 SGHRS, CDR2 YFSETQ. General observations from the study: CMV carriers having the relevant HLA were flagged by cumulative public TCR beta family frequency. Predominance within the ex vivo response was attributable to HLA-C-restricted CMV-specific TCR beta clonotypes.

Using its own MiXCR run on the reads, TCRdb lists one record per CDR3 protein. This table has fewer than 250,000 distinct CDR3 sequences, 9% to 15% appearing once. The source material was PBMCs. The sequence derives from a human donor in good health (CMV status not recorded). Some clones in this sample may be carry-over from other donors' samples. J is TRBJ1-5 and V is TRBV5-1, with no clear D. CDR3 in amino acids: CASSPEGGNQPQHF. The CDR3 region has the DNA TGCGCCAGCAGCCCCGAGGGCGGCAATCAGCCCCAGCATTTT.